This TCR beta chain was sequenced during a study of shared clonotypes between healthy human individuals. Partitioning of CD4+ cells yielded a CD45RA+ naive subset and a CD45RA-negative memory subset. V lost 5 bases to trimming and J lost 5 bases, with 19 bases between them. Germline values: CDR1 MGHRA, CDR2 YSYEKL. CDR3 size: 16 residues. The assay was immunoSEQ multiplex PCR, and TCRdb's table has in-frame clones only and misses some. The table lists some 300,000 clones, roughly 70% of them singletons, with less than 11% in the top ten. The J gene is TRBJ1-5, the V gene TRBV4-1; tentative D call: TRBD1 (6 bases). The sequenced material came from memory CD4+ T cells sorted from blood. Subset in this sample: CD45RA-negative fraction. The sequence was collected from a man aged 25 to 40 in good health. CDR3 sequence reads: CASSYIHGAGDQPQHF. The CDR3 DNA sequence: TGCGCCAGCAGCTATATTCACGGGGCAGGGGATCAGCCCCAGCATTTT.